The sequence of this T cell receptor (beta chain) was determined in a study of cytomegalovirus exposure and HLA in healthy donors. Vbeta (60) and Jbeta (13) primers were used in the PCR. Data came from immunoSEQ multiplex PCR; TCRdb stores just in-frame clones and leaves some out. The table shows roughly 44,000 clones, with over 75% occurring only once. This CDR3 spans 16 amino acids. Per the germline V gene, CDR1 is LNHNV and CDR2 is YYDKDF (reference sequence). With 8 bases removed from V and 0 bases from J, the gap between germline ends came to 16 bases. This TCR derives from a man aged 50-59 years in good health and CMV-seronegative. Sequencing used PBMCs. The chain has TRBV15 and TRBJ2-2; D is undetermined. CDR3 region: CATSLYGQANTGELFF. The CDR3 coding sequence is TGTGCCACCTCTTTATATGGGCAGGCGAACACCGGGGAGCTGTTTTTT.